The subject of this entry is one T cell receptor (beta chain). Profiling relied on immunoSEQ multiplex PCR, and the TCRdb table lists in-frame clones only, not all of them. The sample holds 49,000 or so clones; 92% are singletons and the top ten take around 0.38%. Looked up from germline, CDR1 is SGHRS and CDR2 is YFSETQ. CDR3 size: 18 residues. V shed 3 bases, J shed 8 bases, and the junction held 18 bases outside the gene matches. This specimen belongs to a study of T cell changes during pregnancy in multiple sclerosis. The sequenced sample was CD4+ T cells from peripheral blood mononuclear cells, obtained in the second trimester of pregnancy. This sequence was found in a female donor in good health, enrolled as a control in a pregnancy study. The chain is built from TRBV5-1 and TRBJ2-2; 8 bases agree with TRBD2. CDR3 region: CASSSFRGTRQFGGELFF. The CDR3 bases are TGCGCCAGCAGCTCCTTTAGGGGGACTAGGCAGTTTGGAGGGGAGCTGTTTTTT.